This T cell receptor (beta chain) appears in the sequencing data of a study of T cell responses to AZD1222 COVID-19 vaccine. The table came from immunoSEQ multiplex PCR; TCRdb's copy has only in-frame clones and leaves some out. This table holds some 150,000 clones, about 90% found once. Losses at the gene ends were 4 bases for V and 4 bases for J; bases not matched to a gene: 6. CDR3 length: 15 amino acids. CDR1 LGHDT and CDR2 YNNKEL come from the germline V gene (reference sequence). V is TRBV3-1 (or the pseudogene TRBV3-2) and J is TRBJ2-2; TRBD2 agrees at 7 bases. The material was peripheral blood, obtained on day 0 of AZD1222 vaccination. This clonotype was obtained from an adult in good health. CDR3 residues: CASSRGGRGTGELFF. In DNA, the CDR3 is TGTGCCAGCAGCCGGGGCGGGAGAGGCACCGGGGAGCTGTTTTTT.